This T cell receptor (beta chain) was retrieved from a study of tumor-infiltrating lymphocytes in primary liver carcinoma (dated by TCRdb to 2017 to 2019). Broadly, across the study: Of the five patients (three men and two women, aged 30 to 69 years), four had hepatocellular carcinoma and one had combined HCC and intrahepatic cholangiocarcinoma. The approximately 25 tumor region samples were profiled with Agilent mRNA microarrays so that TCRbeta repertoire diversity could be related to the local molecular phenotype. A total of some 35 specimens from 5 patients underwent TCRbeta repertoire sequencing, comprising 25 tumor regions, 5 adjacent noncancerous liver tissues and 5 peripheral blood samples. Across five regions of each liver tumor, along with adjacent normal tissue and blood, the study brought together TCRbeta repertoire sequencing, expression microarrays and whole-exome sequencing. High reproducibility was observed for the technical replicate repertoires, with mean shared-clone rates about 0.89 and correlation coefficients above 0.95. The five patients had tumors staged T1-T3 N0M0, with maximum diameters ranging from roughly 4.2 to 11 cm. Roughly 3.65 to 8 million productive TCRbeta reads were obtained per sample, and no significant difference in read depth was found between tissue types.

Turning to this clonotype: Its antigen is not yet known. This CDR3 is missing its conserved last phenylalanine or tryptophan, likely due to a read error.

The CDR3 comprises 15 residues, both ends counted. Just CDR3 DNA is preserved here, 45 bases in frame from base 1. The CDR1 and CDR2 encoded by the germline V gene are MDHEN and SYDVKM. Without any cell sorting, total RNA and DNA were extracted together from roughly 21-30 mg of bulk tissue using the AllPrep DNA/RNA mini kit. Surgical resection was performed in China between late 2015 and early 2016 on roughly 5 patients with histopathologically diagnosed primary liver carcinoma. Chronic HBV infection was present in the patients, and the patients were treatment-naive at sampling. Five spatially separated regions were sampled from each tumor: the superior, inferior, left-lateral and right-lateral poles, plus the tumor centre. Histological examination found more than 75% viable tumor cells in every tumor sample. Each fresh piece of tumor and adjacent tissue was cut in two, with one half stored in RNAlater at -80 degrees C and the other half sent for histology.

Starting from around 500 ng total RNA, TCRbeta-specific cDNA was produced by reverse transcription with a constant-region primer and ProtoScript II reverse transcriptase. Three nested multiplex PCR rounds, following a slightly modified ARM-PCR procedure, were used to build the TCRbeta libraries. Each of the first two PCR rounds ran for approximately 9 cycles and used multiplex TRBV1-TRBV30 forward primers together with a Cbeta reverse primer. A final 25-cycle PCR with Deep VentR polymerase added sample barcodes and Illumina adapters. Before sequencing, amplicons of 200-500 bp were gel-purified using a QIAquick gel extraction kit. The TCRbeta amplicons were sequenced with 250-bp paired-end reads on an Illumina HiSeq 2500. Regarding the original processing steps: Reads were quality-trimmed with Trimmomatic v0.33, and paired reads were merged with FLASH v1.2.11 to recover full CDR3 sequences. MiGEC v1.2.1b assigned V, D and J germline segments to the rearranged TCRbeta sequences. VDJtools v1.0.0 computed clonotype statistics and Shannon-Wiener diversity indices. Except for diversity analysis, only each sample's 250 most abundant clonotypes were used in subsequent analyses to reduce sampling bias. The public reads were reprocessed in TCRdb via fastp at Q25 and MiXCR, keeping in-frame beta chains. Rows with one shared CDR3 protein collapse into an entry with the most common genes and DNA. The V and J calls shown here were made by TCRdb, not taken from the authors' results. Recorded for this sample are 45,000 to 55,000 distinct CDR3 sequences; about three quarters of them occurred a single time. The leading ten clones occupy less than 35% of the sample.

Paper-wide results and their limitations: Just about 8-24% of top clones turned up in all five regions of a tumor, which suggests spatial heterogeneity among tumor-infiltrating T cells. Because the samples were bulk and unsorted, CD4+ and CD8+ T cell repertoires could not be compared. Repertoire overlap was higher between tumor regions (mean about 35%) than tumor-adjacent (approximately 17%) or tumor-blood (approximately 15%) pairs, consistent with antigen-driven expansion. With just five or six patients in the study, the authors point out that the findings should be validated in a larger study. A significantly larger repertoire fraction was made up by the top 250 clones in tumors than in blood (p = 0.039). Because only the TCR beta chain was sequenced and unpaired alpha chains were not captured, true repertoire diversity is likely underestimated.

The receptor was derived from a middle-aged man with primary liver carcinoma and hepatitis B virus infection. The chain couples TRBV28 to TRBJ2-1; 11 central bases correspond to TRBD2. Sequencing was carried out using liver tumor tissue from sampling region 5. The label giving this sample's cell subset or site can be read as: tumor region T5, tumor centre. The sequence in DNA is TGTGCCAGCACTCTACTAGCGGGAGTTGGTAATGAACAGTTCTTA. It specifies CASTLLAGVGNEQFL.